This T cell receptor beta chain was obtained from a study of T-cell reconstitution after alpha-beta-depleted transplantation in children. Preparation of the TCRbeta library involved a method that used unique molecular identifiers. TCRdb redid the calling of the PCR reads with MiXCR, one entry per CDR3 protein. The table lists fewer than 150,000 distinct CDR3 sequences, about 9.5% of them singletons. A word on this clonotype: Its target is not known.

CDR1 is MGHRA and CDR2 is YSYEKL in the germline V gene. This CDR3 has 14 residues. The V gene lost 0 bases and the J gene lost 3 bases, with 8 bases spanning the gap. The study, taken as a whole, reports: Newly produced T cells mostly accounted for T-cell counts and diversity one year post-transplant.

The V call is TRBV4-1, the J call TRBJ2-5; D remains unclear. The receptor comes from a girl in the first two years of life who had a stem cell transplant for combined immunodeficiency, so the T cells may come from the graft donor. The source was PBMCs, mostly from graft donor cells, collected 180 days after TCRalphabeta/CD19-depleted stem cell transplant. DNA of the CDR3: TGCGCCAGCAGCCAAGATGTGGCCGAAGAGACCCAGTACTTC. Its protein product is CASSQDVAEETQYF.